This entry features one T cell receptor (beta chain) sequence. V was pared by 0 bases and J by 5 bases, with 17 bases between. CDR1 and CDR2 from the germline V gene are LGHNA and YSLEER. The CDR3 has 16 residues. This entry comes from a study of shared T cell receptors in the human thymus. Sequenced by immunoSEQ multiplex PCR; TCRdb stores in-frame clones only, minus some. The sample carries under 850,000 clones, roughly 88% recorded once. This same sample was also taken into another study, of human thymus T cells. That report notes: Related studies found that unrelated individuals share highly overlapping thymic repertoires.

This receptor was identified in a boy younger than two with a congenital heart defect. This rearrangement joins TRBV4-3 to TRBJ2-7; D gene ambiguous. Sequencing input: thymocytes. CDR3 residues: CASSQEFARSPNEQYF. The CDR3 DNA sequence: TGCGCCAGCAGCCAAGAATTTGCGCGGAGCCCCAACGAGCAGTACTTC.